The T cell receptor (beta chain) under discussion was sequenced for a study of cytomegalovirus exposure and HLA in healthy donors. 13 Jbeta primers and 60 Vbeta primers were used for the PCR. Clones were sequenced by immunoSEQ multiplex PCR, and TCRdb holds only the in-frame ones, with some missing. The table has 150,000 to 200,000 clones, around four fifths seen once. Findings of the study overall: As a later analysis showed, a missense DCLRE1C variant was linked to trimming of TCR beta V- and J-genes. Upon later analysis, TCR association rates were observed to vary by HLA locus, being highest for DRB1 and lowest for HLA-C. It has been reported that TCR beta sequences accurately predicted the HLA-A and HLA-B alleles of most subjects.

This clone was counted once. Its antigen remains unknown. V gave up 5 bases and J gave up 4 bases, with 12 bases separating them. The germline CDR1 and CDR2 sequences are MNHEY and SMNVEV (reference sequence). The CDR3 has 14 amino acids. Sequencing used PBMCs. This chain joins TRBV27 and TRBJ1-3; the D is unclear. The TCR originated in a woman in her 30s in good health and CMV-seropositive. This CDR3 reads CASSRRGAGNTIYF. CDR3 bases: TGTGCCAGCAGTCGACGGGGAGCAGGAAACACCATATATTTT.